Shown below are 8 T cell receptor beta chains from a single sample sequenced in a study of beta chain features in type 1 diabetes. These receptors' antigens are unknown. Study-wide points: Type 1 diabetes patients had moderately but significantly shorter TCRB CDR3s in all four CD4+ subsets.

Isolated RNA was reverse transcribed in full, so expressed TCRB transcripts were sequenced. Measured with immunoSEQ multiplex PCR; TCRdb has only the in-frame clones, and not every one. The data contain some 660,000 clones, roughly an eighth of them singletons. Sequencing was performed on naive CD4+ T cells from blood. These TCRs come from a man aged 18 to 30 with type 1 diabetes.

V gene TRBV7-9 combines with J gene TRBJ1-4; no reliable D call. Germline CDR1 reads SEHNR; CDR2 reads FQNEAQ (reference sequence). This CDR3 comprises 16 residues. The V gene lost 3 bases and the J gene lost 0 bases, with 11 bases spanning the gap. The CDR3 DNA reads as TGTGCCAGCAGCTTCGAGAGGAGCGCAACTAATGAAAAACTGTTTTTT. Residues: CASSFERSATNEKLFF.

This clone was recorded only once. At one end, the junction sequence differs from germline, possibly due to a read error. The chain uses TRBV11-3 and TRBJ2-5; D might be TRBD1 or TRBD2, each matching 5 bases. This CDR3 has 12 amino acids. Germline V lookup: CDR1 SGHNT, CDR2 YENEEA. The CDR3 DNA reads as TGTGCCAGCAGCTTAACCCAAGGGACCCGGTACTTC. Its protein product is CASSLTQGTRYF.

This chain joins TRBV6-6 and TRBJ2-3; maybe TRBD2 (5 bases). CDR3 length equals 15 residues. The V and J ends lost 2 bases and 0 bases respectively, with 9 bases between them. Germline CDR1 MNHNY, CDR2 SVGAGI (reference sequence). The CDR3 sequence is CASSYRASSTDTQYF. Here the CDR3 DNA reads TGTGCCAGCAGTTACCGTGCTAGCAGCACAGATACGCAGTATTTT.

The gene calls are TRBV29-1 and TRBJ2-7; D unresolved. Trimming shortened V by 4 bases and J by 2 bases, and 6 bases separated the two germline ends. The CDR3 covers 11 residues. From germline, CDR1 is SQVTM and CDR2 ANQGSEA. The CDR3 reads CSVGTPYEQYF. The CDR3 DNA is TGCAGCGTTGGGACCCCCTACGAGCAGTACTTC.

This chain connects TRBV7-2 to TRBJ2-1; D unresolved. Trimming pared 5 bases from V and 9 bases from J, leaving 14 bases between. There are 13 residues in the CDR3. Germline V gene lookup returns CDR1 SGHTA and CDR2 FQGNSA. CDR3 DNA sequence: TGTGCCAGCAGCCCCCACGTTGAGCGTGAGCAGTTCTTC. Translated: CASSPHVEREQFF.

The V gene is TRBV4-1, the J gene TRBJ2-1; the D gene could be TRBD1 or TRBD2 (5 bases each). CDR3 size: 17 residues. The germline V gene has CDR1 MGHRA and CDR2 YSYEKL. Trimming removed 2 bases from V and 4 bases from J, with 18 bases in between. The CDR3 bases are TGCGCCAGCAGCCAAACCGGTGGGGGAGTTACTTACAATGAGCAGTTCTTC. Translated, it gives CASSQTGGGVTYNEQFF.

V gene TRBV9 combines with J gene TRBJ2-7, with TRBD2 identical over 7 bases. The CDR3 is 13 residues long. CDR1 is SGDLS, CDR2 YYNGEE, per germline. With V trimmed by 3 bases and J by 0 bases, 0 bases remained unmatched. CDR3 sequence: CASSAGGSYEQYF. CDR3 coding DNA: TGTGCCAGCAGCGCGGGGGGCTCCTACGAGCAGTACTTC.

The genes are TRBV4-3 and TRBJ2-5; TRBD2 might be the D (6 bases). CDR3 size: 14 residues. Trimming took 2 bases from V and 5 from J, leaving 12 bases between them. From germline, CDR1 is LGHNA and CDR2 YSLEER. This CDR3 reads CASSQRDLRETQYF. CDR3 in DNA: TGCGCCAGCAGCCAAAGGGACTTGAGGGAGACCCAGTACTTC.